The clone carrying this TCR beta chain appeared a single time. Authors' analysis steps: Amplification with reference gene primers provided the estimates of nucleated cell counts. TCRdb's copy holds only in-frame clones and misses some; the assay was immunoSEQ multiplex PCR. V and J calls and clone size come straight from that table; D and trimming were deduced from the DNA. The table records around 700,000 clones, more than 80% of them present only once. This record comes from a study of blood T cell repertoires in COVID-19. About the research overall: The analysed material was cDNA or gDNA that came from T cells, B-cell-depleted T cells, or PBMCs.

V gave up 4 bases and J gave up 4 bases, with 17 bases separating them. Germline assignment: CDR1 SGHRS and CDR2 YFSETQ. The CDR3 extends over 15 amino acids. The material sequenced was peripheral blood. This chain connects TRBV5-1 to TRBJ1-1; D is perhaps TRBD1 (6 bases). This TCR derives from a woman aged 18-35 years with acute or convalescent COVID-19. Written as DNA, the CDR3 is TGCGCCAGCAGCCCTCTTACAGGGTTGGGCACTGAAGCTTTCTTT. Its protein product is CASSPLTGLGTEAFF. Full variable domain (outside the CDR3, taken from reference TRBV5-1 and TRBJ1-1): KAGVTQTPRYLIKTRGQQVTLSCSPISGHRSVSWYQQTPGQGLQFLFEYFSETQRNKGNFPGRFSGRQFSNSRSEMNVSTLELGDSALYLCASSPLTGLGTEAFFGQGTRLTVV.